What follows describes a single T cell receptor beta chain. The antigen it recognizes is unknown. No much larger clonotype is one base removed from it; base qualities were not supplied. The sample belongs to a study of blood T cells in healthy people across ages (dated by TCRdb to the mid-2010s). In the study overall: In model experiments, template switching captured about one uniquely barcoded TCR beta cDNA molecule for every two T cells. Using deep sequencing normalized with unique cDNA molecular identifiers, the study measured how TCR beta repertoire diversity changes with age. Donors were grouped into four age groups: young (average approximately 15 years), middle-aged (39), aged (approximately 67) and long-lived (just over 80). To avoid experimental bias, donors of different ages were distributed randomly across sequencing lanes. For two donors (one aged 18 to 30 and one aged 80 or older), the study analyzed two additional independent replicas of 1 million unique cDNA reads from the same blood draw.

The 40 or so donors, aged about 6 to 95 years, were systemically healthy Caucasian individuals from Russia. Each donor gave approximately 10 milliliters of peripheral blood, collected into EDTA-treated Vacutainer tubes. Ficoll-Paque density-gradient centrifugation was used to isolate PBMCs, with at least 7 million per sample. Total RNA was extracted from PBMCs with Trizol reagent, with at least 6 micrograms obtained per sample. Naive CD45RAhigh/CD27high T cell percentages were measured by flow cytometry on a PBMC aliquot from every donor. The library was produced with 5' RACE. Data came from an Illumina HiSeq 2500. A second PCR of roughly 7 to 11 cycles was run with a J-beta primer mix and a sample-barcoded 5' primer. A template-switch 5' adaptor carrying 12 random nucleotides introduced a unique molecular identifier onto each TCR beta cDNA molecule. Each sample yielded at least 3 million CDR3-containing paired-end reads. First-strand cDNA synthesis was performed from all RNA using the Mint cDNA synthesis kit, with priming by a TRBC-specific oligonucleotide. Following uracil-DNA glycosylase treatment, a first 18-cycle PCR with universal primers M1SS and BC2_uni_R was performed on all cDNA. Per the source publication's procedure: Each sample was normalized by randomly selecting 1 million high-quality reads, each carrying a distinct molecular identifier. Instead of being binned into consensus sequences, reads that shared molecular identifiers were thrown out. CDR3 identification, clonotype clustering and error correction used MiTCR with a Q25 quality threshold and the strictest error-elimination algorithm. A nonparametric unseen species model using Euler transformation provided a lower-bound estimate of total TCR beta diversity. TCRdb's own reprocessing of the public reads used fastp at Q25 and MiXCR and kept productive beta chains. Every entry covers one CDR3 protein and lists the most common genes and DNA from its rows. In this record, the V and J calls reflect TCRdb's handling and not the investigators' own analysis. The sample data list 1,300,000 or so distinct CDR3 sequences, and around 59% of these were observed just once. The ten largest clones represent 6.5% to 8% of the sample.

V is shortened by 2 bases, J by 2 bases, and the region joining them spans 9 bases. The germline V gene (reference sequence) gives CDR1 as SEHNR and CDR2 as FQNEAQ. From cysteine to phenylalanine, the CDR3 is 14 amino acids long. The CDR3 DNA has 42 bases and is translated from base 1. Summary of the overall study and its limitations: Donor CMV infection status was unknown, potentially confounding age-related changes in expanded clonotypes. Total diversity estimates from one million sequenced T cells were considered lower bounds and underestimates. Conclusive comparison of naive and antigen-experienced compartments was prevented by the profiling of bulk unsorted PBMCs. Compared with the aged group, the long-lived group had more naive CD4+ T cells, fewer expanded clones and increased TCR diversity, suggesting age selection. As age increased, observed TCR beta diversity per million T cells dropped in a roughly linear way, and a significant reduction was already evident by age 40. Observed TCR beta diversity correlated strongly with the percentage of naive T cells measured by flow cytometry.

This sequence uses TRBV7-9 and TRBJ2-5; no D segment can be confidently identified. The clonotype originates from a man aged 18 to 35 in good health. Sequencing was performed on blood. The CDR3 corresponds to CASSLPGLQETQYF. The DNA sequence is given as TGTGCCAGCAGCTTACCGGGCCTGCAAGAGACCCAGTACTTC.